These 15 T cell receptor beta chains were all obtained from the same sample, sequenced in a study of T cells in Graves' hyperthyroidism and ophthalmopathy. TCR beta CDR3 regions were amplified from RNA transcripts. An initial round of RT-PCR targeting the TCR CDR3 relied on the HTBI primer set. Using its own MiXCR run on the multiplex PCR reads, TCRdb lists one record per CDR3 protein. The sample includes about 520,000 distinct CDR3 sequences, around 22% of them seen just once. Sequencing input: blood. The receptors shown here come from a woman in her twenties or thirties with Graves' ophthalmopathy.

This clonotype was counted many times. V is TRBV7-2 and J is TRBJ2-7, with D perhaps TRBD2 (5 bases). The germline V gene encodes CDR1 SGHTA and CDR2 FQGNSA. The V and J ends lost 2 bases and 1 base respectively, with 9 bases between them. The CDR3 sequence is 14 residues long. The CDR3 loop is CASSLTGESYEQYF. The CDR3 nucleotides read TGTGCCAGCAGCTTAACCGGGGAGTCCTACGAGCAGTACTTC. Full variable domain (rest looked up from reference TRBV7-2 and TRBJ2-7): GAGVSQSPSNKVTEKGKDVELRCDPISGHTALYWYRQSLGQGLEFLIYFQGNSAPDKSGLPSDRFSAERTGGSVSTLTIQRTQQEDSAVYLCASSLTGESYEQYFGPGTRLTVT.

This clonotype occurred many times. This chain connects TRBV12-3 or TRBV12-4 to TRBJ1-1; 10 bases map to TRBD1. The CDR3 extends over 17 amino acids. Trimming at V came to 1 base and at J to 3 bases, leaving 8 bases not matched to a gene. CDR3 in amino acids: CASSLGGTGDIYTEAFF. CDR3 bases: TGTGCCAGCAGTTTAGGTGGGACAGGGGATATTTACACTGAAGCTTTCTTT.

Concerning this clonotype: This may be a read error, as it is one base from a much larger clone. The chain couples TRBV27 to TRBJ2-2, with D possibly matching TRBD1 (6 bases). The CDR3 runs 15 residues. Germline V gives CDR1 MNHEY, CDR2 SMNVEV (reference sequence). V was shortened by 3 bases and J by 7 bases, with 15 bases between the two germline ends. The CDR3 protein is CASSFYSGVSGELFF. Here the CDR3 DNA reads TGTGCCAGCAGTTTCTATTCAGGGGTCAGCGGGGAGCTGTTTTTT.

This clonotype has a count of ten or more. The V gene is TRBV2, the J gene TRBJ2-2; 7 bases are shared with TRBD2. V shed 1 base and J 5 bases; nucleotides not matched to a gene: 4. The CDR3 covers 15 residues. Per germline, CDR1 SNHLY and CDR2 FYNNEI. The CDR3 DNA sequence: TGTGCCAGCAGTGAAGTGGGGGGGGATACCGGGGAGCTGTTTTTT. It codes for CASSEVGGDTGELFF.

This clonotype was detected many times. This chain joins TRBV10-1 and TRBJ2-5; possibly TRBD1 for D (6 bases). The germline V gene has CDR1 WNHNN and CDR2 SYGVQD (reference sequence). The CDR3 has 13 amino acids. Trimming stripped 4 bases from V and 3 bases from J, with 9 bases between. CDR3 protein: CASSGRTEETQYF. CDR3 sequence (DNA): TGCGCCAGCAGTGGGAGGACAGAAGAGACCCAGTACTTC.

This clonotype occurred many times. DNA for the CDR3: TGTGCCAGCAGCACAGGGACTAGCGGGGGACCCACCGGGGAGCTGTTTTTT. As protein: CASSTGTSGGPTGELFF. The chain is built from TRBV6-4 and TRBJ2-2; TRBD2 aligns across 14 bases. The CDR3 sequence is 17 residues long. Germline V gene sequence: CDR1 MRHNA, CDR2 SNTAGT. With 6 bases clipped from V and 4 bases from J, the junction kept 7 bases outside the gene matches.

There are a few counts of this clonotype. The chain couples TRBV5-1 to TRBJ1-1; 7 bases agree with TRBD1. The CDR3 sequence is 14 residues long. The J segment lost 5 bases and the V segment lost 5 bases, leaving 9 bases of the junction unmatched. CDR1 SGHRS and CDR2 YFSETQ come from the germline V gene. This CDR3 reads CASSSGGGWTEAFF. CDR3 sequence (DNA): TGCGCCAGCAGTTCAGGGGGAGGGTGGACTGAAGCTTTCTTT.

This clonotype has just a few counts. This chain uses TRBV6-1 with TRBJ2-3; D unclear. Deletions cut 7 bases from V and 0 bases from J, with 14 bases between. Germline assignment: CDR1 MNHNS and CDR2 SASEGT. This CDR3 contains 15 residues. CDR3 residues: CASTPGGPSTDTQYF. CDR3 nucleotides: TGTGCCAGCACCCCGGGCGGTCCTAGCACAGATACGCAGTATTTT.

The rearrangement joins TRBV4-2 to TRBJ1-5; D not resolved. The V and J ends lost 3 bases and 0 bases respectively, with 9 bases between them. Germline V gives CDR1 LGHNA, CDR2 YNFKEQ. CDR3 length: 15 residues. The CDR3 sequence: CASSHTVYSNQPQHF. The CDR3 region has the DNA TGTGCCAGCAGCCACACGGTTTATAGCAATCAGCCCCAGCATTTT.

The CDR3: CASSRPGLLETQYF. The DNA of the CDR3 is TGTGCCAGCAGTCGCCCCGGACTACTCGAGACCCAGTACTTC. The rearrangement joins TRBV6-2 or TRBV6-3 to TRBJ2-5; the D gene is possibly TRBD2 (6 bases). This CDR3 has 14 residues. From germline, CDR1 is MNHEY and CDR2 SVGEGT. Trimming pared 5 bases from V and 5 bases from J, leaving 15 bases between.

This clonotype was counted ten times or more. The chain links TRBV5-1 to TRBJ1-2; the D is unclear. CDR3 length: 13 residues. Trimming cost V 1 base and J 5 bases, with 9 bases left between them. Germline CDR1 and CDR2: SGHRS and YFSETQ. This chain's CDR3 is CASSLRPEYGYTF. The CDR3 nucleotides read TGCGCCAGCAGCTTGCGGCCAGAATATGGCTACACCTTC.

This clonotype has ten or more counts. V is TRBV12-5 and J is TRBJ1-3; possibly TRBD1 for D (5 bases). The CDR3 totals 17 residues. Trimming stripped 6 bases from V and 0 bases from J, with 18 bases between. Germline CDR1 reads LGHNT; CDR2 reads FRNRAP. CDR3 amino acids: CASGDTGYVSSGNTIYF. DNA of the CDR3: TGTGCTAGTGGCGACACAGGTTATGTGAGCTCTGGAAACACCATATATTTT.

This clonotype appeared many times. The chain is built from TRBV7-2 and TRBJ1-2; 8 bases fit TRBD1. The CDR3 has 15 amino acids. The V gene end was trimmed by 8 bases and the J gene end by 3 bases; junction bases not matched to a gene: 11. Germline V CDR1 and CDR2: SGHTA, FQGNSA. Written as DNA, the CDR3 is TGTGCCAGCCGGGGACAGGCTACACTAGACTATGGCTACACCTTC. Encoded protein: CASRGQATLDYGYTF.

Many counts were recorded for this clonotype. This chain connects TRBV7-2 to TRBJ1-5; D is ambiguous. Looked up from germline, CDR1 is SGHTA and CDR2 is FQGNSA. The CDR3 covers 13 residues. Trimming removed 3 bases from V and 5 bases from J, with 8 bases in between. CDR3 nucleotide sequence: TGTGCCAGCAGCTTCGTGGTGGATCAGCCCCAGCATTTT. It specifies CASSFVVDQPQHF. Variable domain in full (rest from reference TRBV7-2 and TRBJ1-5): GAGVSQSPSNKVTEKGKDVELRCDPISGHTALYWYRQSLGQGLEFLIYFQGNSAPDKSGLPSDRFSAERTGGSVSTLTIQRTQQEDSAVYLCASSFVVDQPQHFGDGTRLSIL.

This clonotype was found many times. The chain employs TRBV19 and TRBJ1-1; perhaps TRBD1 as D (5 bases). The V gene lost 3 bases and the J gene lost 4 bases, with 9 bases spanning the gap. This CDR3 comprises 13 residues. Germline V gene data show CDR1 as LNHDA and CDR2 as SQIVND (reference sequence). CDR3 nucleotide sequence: TGTGCCAGTAGTATTGGGGGGGTCACTGAAGCTTTCTTT. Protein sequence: CASSIGGVTEAFF.